These T cell receptor beta chains were read from a single sample in a study of PD-1 blockade in classical Hodgkin lymphoma. The repertoire was sequenced with immunoSEQ multiplex PCR; TCRdb's copy has only in-frame clones and lacks some. Seen here are approximately 34,000 clones, approximately 85% observed once, and the top ten hold more than 30%. The input for sequencing was peripheral blood mononuclear cells (PBMCs), taken at baseline. These TCRs come from a human donor with classical Hodgkin lymphoma. Each CDR3 is given with its conserved first and last residue. The order of the fields is CDR3 DNA, CDR3 protein, D gene, J gene, clone size, V gene. D genes are given only for firm matches. Part of the rows lack a size; the others show once, few, many or a class for expanded clones.

DNA: TGTGCCAGCAGTTCGCGGGGGGCGACTGGAAACACCATATATTTT
CDR3: CASSSRGATGNTIYF
D: .
J: TRBJ1-3
size: once
V: TRBV6-5

DNA: TGCGCCAGCACATTCGGGCACGTCGGTTCCTACGAGCAGTACTTC
CDR3: CASTFGHVGSYEQYF
D: .
J: TRBJ2-7
size: .
V: TRBV5-1

DNA: TGCGCCAGCTCAAGGGAGGGGGACAGCACCTACGAGCAGTACTTC
CDR3: CASSREGDSTYEQYF
D: .
J: TRBJ2-7
size: .
V: TRBV5-1

DNA: TGTGCCAGCAGCTTAGGCATCTTCTACGAGCAGTACTTC
CDR3: CASSLGIFYEQYF
D: .
J: TRBJ2-7
size: .
V: TRBV7-9

DNA: TGCGCCAGCATCGGTGTACAGGGTAACGGTTCACCCCTCCACTTT
CDR3: CASIGVQGNGSPLHF
D: .
J: TRBJ1-6
size: .
V: TRBV10-1

DNA: TGTGCCAGCAGCTTGGGTCAAAATCAGCCCCAGCATTTT
CDR3: CASSLGQNQPQHF
D: .
J: TRBJ1-5
size: few
V: TRBV7-2

DNA: TGTGCCAGCAGTTCGGGACATCTTAACTATGGCTACACCTTC
CDR3: CASSSGHLNYGYTF
D: .
J: TRBJ1-2
size: .
V: TRBV27

DNA: TGCGCCAGCAGAAATTTGGGGATTGAAAAACTGTTTTTT
CDR3: CASRNLGIEKLFF
D: .
J: TRBJ1-4
size: .
V: TRBV10-2

DNA: TGTGCCAGCTCAGCGGACAGCCTGAACACTGAAGCTTTCTTT
CDR3: CASSADSLNTEAFF
D: .
J: TRBJ1-1
size: .
V: TRBV18

DNA: TGTGCCAGCAGCTTAGAGACTAGCGGGGGGGCCGGCACCGGGGAGCTGTTTTTT
CDR3: CASSLETSGGAGTGELFF
D: TRBD2
J: TRBJ2-2
size: once
V: TRBV7-6

DNA: TGCGCCAGCAGCTATAAAACAGGGGGCGATAATTCACCCCTCCACTTT
CDR3: CASSYKTGGDNSPLHF
D: TRBD1
J: TRBJ1-6
size: .
V: TRBV5-1

DNA: TGTGCCAGCAGCTTAATAGGGGGGGCCACCACAGATACGCAGTATTTT
CDR3: CASSLIGGATTDTQYF
D: .
J: TRBJ2-3
size: .
V: TRBV7-2

DNA: TGTGCCAGTACCCATCCCGGGCTCGGGTACACTGAAGCTTTCTTT
CDR3: CASTHPGLGYTEAFF
D: .
J: TRBJ1-1
size: few
V: TRBV19

DNA: TGTGCCAGCAGCTTAAGGATTAACGAGCAGTACTTC
CDR3: CASSLRINEQYF
D: .
J: TRBJ2-7
size: .
V: TRBV7-2

DNA: TGTGCCAGCAGTTTACTAGCGGGGGTCACCGGGGAGCTGTTTTTT
CDR3: CASSLLAGVTGELFF
D: TRBD2
J: TRBJ2-2
size: .
V: TRBV28

DNA: TGTGCCAGCAGTTATCGGGAATCCACTGAAGCTTTCTTT
CDR3: CASSYRESTEAFF
D: .
J: TRBJ1-1
size: .
V: TRBV6-5

DNA: TGTGCCAGCAGCCCCTTGGGAAATGAGCAGTTCTTC
CDR3: CASSPLGNEQFF
D: .
J: TRBJ2-1
size: .
V: TRBV6-5

DNA: TGTGCCAGCAGTTACTCGGGACAGGGGATGAGGGAGCAGTACTTC
CDR3: CASSYSGQGMREQYF
D: TRBD1
J: TRBJ2-7
size: once
V: TRBV6-5

DNA: TGTGCCAGCAGCTTGGGCGGCGGAGGGGGCGTCTATGGCTACACCTTC
CDR3: CASSLGGGGGVYGYTF
D: TRBD1
J: TRBJ1-2
size: .
V: TRBV7-9

DNA: TGTGCCAGCAGCTTAGGCGTCACCTATTCCTACGAGCAGTACTTC
CDR3: CASSLGVTYSYEQYF
D: .
J: TRBJ2-7
size: .
V: TRBV11-2

DNA: TGCGCCAGCAGTTTGGACGGAGGTGAGGGCATTCAGTACTTC
CDR3: CASSLDGGEGIQYF
D: .
J: TRBJ2-4
size: .
V: TRBV5-1

DNA: TGTGCCAGCAGACACGGACTCCAGAGCACAGATACGCAGTATTTT
CDR3: CASRHGLQSTDTQYF
D: .
J: TRBJ2-3
size: few
V: TRBV28

DNA: TGTGCCAGCAGCTTAGGGGGGGCCCGGTACACTGAAGCTTTCTTT
CDR3: CASSLGGARYTEAFF
D: .
J: TRBJ1-1
size: .
V: TRBV11-2

DNA: TGTGCCAGCAGCTTTTACCATTACGAGCAGTACTTC
CDR3: CASSFYHYEQYF
D: .
J: TRBJ2-7
size: .
V: TRBV7-9

DNA: TGCGCCAGCCGCGGGACCACCGGGGAGCTGTTTTTT
CDR3: CASRGTTGELFF
D: .
J: TRBJ2-2
size: once
V: TRBV5-1

DNA: TGTGCCAGCAGCGTAGGGGGGACATCCGTCTTTGAGCAGTTCTTC
CDR3: CASSVGGTSVFEQFF
D: .
J: TRBJ2-1
size: .
V: TRBV9

DNA: TGCGCCAGCAGTCCTACCCCTCCAAGCCACGAGCAGTACTTC
CDR3: CASSPTPPSHEQYF
D: .
J: TRBJ2-7
size: .
V: TRBV5-1

DNA: TGTGCCAGCAGTGAACGTCAGGGGCTCGTTCAGCCCCAGCATTTT
CDR3: CASSERQGLVQPQHF
D: .
J: TRBJ1-5
size: .
V: TRBV6-1

DNA: TGTGCCACCAGCAGAGCAGGTATAGACACTTGGTACCAAGAGACCCAGTACTTC
CDR3: CATSRAGIDTWYQETQYF
D: .
J: TRBJ2-5
size: .
V: TRBV15

DNA: TGTGCCAGCAGCCAAGGGGGGGCGGACCACACTGAAGCTTTCTTT
CDR3: CASSQGGADHTEAFF
D: .
J: TRBJ1-1
size: medium-sized
V: TRBV4-2

DNA: TGCGCCAGCAGCTTGGGCCGGGCCGCGAACACTGAAGCTTTCTTT
CDR3: CASSLGRAANTEAFF
D: .
J: TRBJ1-1
size: .
V: TRBV5-1

DNA: TGTGCCAGCAGCTTAGACCAGGCGGATGAAAAACTGTTTTTT
CDR3: CASSLDQADEKLFF
D: .
J: TRBJ1-4
size: once
V: TRBV7-2

DNA: TGTGCCAGCAGCTTAATGGCAGGCCCAACTAACTATGGCTACACCTTC
CDR3: CASSLMAGPTNYGYTF
D: .
J: TRBJ1-2
size: few
V: TRBV7-8

DNA: TGCGCCAGCAGCACGGGACAGATTTCGAACACTGAAGCTTTCTTT
CDR3: CASSTGQISNTEAFF
D: TRBD1
J: TRBJ1-1
size: few
V: TRBV5-1

DNA: TGTGCCAGCAAGACAGGGCCCGGGGAGCTGTTTTTT
CDR3: CASKTGPGELFF
D: TRBD1
J: TRBJ2-2
size: .
V: TRBV27

DNA: TGTGCCAGCTCACCACCGGGGCAATCTACTGAAGCTTTCTTT
CDR3: CASSPPGQSTEAFF
D: .
J: TRBJ1-1
size: .
V: TRBV18

DNA: TGTGCCAGCAAACTAGCGGGGGCTGGAGATACGCAGTATTTT
CDR3: CASKLAGAGDTQYF
D: TRBD2
J: TRBJ2-3
size: .
V: TRBV5-8

DNA: TGTGCCAGTAGTATAATAATCGGACAGGGATTGGGAACTGAAGCTTTCTTT
CDR3: CASSIIIGQGLGTEAFF
D: TRBD1
J: TRBJ1-1
size: .
V: TRBV19

DNA: TGTGCCAGCAGCCCGGGGAGGGGGCCCTCTGTCACCTTC
CDR3: CASSPGRGPSVTF
D: TRBD1
J: TRBJ1-2
size: few
V: TRBV7-3

DNA: TGTGCCAGCAGCTTAGAATATTCCAGGGCGCGTTATATTCATTCACCCCTCCACTTT
CDR3: CASSLEYSRARYIHSPLHF
D: .
J: TRBJ1-6
size: few
V: TRBV7-2

DNA: TGTGCCAGCAGTTTATCGAAGGGACAGGGATCATACGAGCAGTACTTC
CDR3: CASSLSKGQGSYEQYF
D: TRBD1
J: TRBJ2-7
size: .
V: TRBV27

DNA: TGCAGCGTTGAACAGGGGTGGGGCTATGGCTACACCTTC
CDR3: CSVEQGWGYGYTF
D: .
J: TRBJ1-2
size: .
V: TRBV29-1

DNA: TGTGCCAGCAGCGTAGGCCCTCGGGGGAGCTCCTACGAGCAGTACTTC
CDR3: CASSVGPRGSSYEQYF
D: .
J: TRBJ2-7
size: .
V: TRBV9

DNA: TGTGCCAGCAGCGCCAGCTTTACAGATACGCAGTATTTT
CDR3: CASSASFTDTQYF
D: .
J: TRBJ2-3
size: .
V: TRBV9

DNA: TGTGCCAGCGGCGTCGGGGCCGGAGCCTCTGGAAACACCATATATTTT
CDR3: CASGVGAGASGNTIYF
D: .
J: TRBJ1-3
size: .
V: TRBV7-3

DNA: TGTGCCAGCAGCTTGACAGGGGTGACCGGGGAGCTGTTTTTT
CDR3: CASSLTGVTGELFF
D: TRBD1
J: TRBJ2-2
size: once
V: TRBV5-4

DNA: TGTGCCAGTAGTGGTGGGCTAGGTCAGCCCCAGCATTTT
CDR3: CASSGGLGQPQHF
D: .
J: TRBJ1-5
size: .
V: TRBV19

DNA: TGTGCCAGCAACCTAGGTGGGACAGCCTTTAATGAGCAGTTCTTC
CDR3: CASNLGGTAFNEQFF
D: TRBD1
J: TRBJ2-1
size: .
V: TRBV7-3

DNA: TGTGCCAGCATAGGGACAGGGTCCTACGAGCAGTACTTC
CDR3: CASIGTGSYEQYF
D: TRBD1
J: TRBJ2-7
size: .
V: TRBV6-6